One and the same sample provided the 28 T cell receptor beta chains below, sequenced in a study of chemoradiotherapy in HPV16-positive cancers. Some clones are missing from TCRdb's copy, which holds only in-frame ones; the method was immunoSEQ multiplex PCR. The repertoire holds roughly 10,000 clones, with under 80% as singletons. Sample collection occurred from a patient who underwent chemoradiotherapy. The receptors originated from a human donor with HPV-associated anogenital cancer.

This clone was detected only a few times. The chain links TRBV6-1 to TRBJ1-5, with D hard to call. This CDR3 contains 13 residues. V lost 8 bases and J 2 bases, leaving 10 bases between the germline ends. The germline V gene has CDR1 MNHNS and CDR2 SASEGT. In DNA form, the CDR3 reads TGTGCCAGCGGTCCAGAGGGCAATCAGCCCCAGCATTTT. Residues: CASGPEGNQPQHF.

The CDR3 region has the DNA TGTGCCAGCAGTTTAGATACTTTCTCGATAGCGGGAGGGCGGACCGGGGAGCTGTTTTTT. This sequence encodes CASSLDTFSIAGGRTGELFF. J is TRBJ2-2 and V is TRBV27; 11 bases line up with TRBD2. The V gene end was trimmed by 2 bases and the J gene end by 5 bases; junction bases not matched to a gene: 16. The CDR3 has 20 residues. Germline V lookup: CDR1 MNHEY, CDR2 SMNVEV (reference sequence).

The CDR3 reads CASSPQSEQYF. The CDR3 nucleotides are TGTGCCAGCAGTCCCCAAAGCGAGCAGTACTTC. The chain recombines TRBV28 with TRBJ2-7; D gene ambiguous. With 5 bases removed from V and 6 bases from J, the gap between germline ends came to 8 bases. The CDR3 consists of 11 residues. Germline V gene sequence: CDR1 MDHEN, CDR2 SYDVKM.

This CDR3 reads CASSETGNTIYF. The DNA of the CDR3 is TGTGCCAGCAGTGAGACTGGAAACACCATATATTTT. The chain couples TRBV2 to TRBJ1-3; D gene unclear. The length of the CDR3 is 12 residues. Deletions cut 3 bases from V and 2 bases from J, with 2 bases between. The germline CDR1 and CDR2 sequences are SNHLY and FYNNEI. Full variable domain (outside the CDR3, taken from reference TRBV2 and TRBJ1-3): EPEVTQTPSHQVTQMGQEVILRCVPISNHLYFYWYRQILGQKVEFLVSFYNNEISEKSEIFDDQFSVERPDGSNFTLKIRSTKLEDSAMYFCASSETGNTIYFGEGSWLTVV.

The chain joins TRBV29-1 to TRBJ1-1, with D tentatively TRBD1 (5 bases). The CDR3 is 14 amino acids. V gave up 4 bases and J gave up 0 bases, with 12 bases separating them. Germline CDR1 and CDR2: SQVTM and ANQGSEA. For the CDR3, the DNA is TGCAGCGTTGGTCGGGGGGGGTTGAACACTGAAGCTTTCTTT. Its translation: CSVGRGGLNTEAFF.

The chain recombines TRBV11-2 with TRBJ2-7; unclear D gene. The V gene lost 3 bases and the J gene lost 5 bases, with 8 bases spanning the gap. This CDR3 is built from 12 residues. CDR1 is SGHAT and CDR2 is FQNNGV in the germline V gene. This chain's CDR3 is CASSFFGNEQYV. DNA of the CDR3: TGTGCCAGCAGCTTCTTTGGGAACGAGCAGTACGTC.

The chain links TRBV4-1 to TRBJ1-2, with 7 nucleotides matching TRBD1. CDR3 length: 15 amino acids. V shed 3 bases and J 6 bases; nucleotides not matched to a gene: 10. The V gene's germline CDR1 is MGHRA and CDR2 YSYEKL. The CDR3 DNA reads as TGCGCCAGCAGCCATGGGGACAGAAGAGGCAATGGCTACACCTTC. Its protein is CASSHGDRRGNGYTF.

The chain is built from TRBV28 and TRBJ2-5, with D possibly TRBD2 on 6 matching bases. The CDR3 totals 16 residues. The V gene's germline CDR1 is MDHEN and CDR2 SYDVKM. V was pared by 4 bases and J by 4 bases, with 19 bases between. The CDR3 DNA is TGTGCCAGCAGTTCAGCCGGACGGGGGATAGGAGAGACCCAGTACTTC. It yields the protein CASSSAGRGIGETQYF. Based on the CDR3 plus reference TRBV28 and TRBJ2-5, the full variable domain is DVKVTQSSRYLVKRTGEKVFLECVQDMDHENMFWYRQDPGLGLRLIYFSYDVKMKEKGDIPEGYSVSREKKERFSLILESASTNQTSMYLCASSSAGRGIGETQYFGPGTRLLVL.

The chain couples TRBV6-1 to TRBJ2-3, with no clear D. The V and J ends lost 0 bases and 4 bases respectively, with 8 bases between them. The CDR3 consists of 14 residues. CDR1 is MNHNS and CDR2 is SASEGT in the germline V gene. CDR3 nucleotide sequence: TGTGCCAGCAGTGAAGCGAAGGGCCCAGATACGCAGTATTTT. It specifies CASSEAKGPDTQYF.

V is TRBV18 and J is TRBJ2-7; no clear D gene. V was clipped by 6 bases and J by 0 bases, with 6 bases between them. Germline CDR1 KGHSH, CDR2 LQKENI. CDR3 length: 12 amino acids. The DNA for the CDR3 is TGTGCCAGCTCGATCGGCTCCTACGAGCAGTACTTC. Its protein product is CASSIGSYEQYF.

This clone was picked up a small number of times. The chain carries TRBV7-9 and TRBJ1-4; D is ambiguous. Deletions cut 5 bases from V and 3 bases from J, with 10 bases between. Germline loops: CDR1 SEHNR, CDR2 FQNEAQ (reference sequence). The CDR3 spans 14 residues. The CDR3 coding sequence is TGTGCCAGCAGCCATGGAACTGCTAATGAAAAACTGTTTTTT. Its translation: CASSHGTANEKLFF.

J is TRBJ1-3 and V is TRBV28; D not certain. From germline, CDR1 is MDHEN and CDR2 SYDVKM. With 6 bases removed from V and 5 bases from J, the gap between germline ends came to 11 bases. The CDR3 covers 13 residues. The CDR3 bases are TGTGCCAGCAGCGAAAAATCCAGAAACACCATATATTTT. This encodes CASSEKSRNTIYF.

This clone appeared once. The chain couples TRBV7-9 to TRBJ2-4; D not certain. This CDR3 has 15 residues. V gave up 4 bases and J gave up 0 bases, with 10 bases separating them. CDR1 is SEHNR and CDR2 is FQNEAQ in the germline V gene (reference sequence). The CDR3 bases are TGTGCCAGCAGCTCTGGGGTCCTAGCCAAAAACATTCAGTACTTC. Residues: CASSSGVLAKNIQYF.

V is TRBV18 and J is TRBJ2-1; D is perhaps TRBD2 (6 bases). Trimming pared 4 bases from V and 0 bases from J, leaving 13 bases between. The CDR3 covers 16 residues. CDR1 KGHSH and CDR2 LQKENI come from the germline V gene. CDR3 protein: CASSHTSTSSYNEQFF. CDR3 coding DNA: TGTGCCAGCTCACACACTAGCACGAGCTCCTACAATGAGCAGTTCTTC.

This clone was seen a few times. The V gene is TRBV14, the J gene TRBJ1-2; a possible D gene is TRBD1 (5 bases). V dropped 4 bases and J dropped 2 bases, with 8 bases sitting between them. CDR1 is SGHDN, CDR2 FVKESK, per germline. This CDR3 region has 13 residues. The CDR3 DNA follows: TGTGCCAGCAGCCGGGACGGAAACTATGGCTACACCTTC. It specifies CASSRDGNYGYTF.

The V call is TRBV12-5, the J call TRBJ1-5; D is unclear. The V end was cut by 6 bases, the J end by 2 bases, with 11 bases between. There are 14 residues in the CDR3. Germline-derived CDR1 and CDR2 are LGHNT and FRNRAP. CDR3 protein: CASGPSAGNQPQHF. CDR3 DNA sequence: TGTGCTAGTGGCCCAAGTGCGGGCAATCAGCCCCAGCATTTT.

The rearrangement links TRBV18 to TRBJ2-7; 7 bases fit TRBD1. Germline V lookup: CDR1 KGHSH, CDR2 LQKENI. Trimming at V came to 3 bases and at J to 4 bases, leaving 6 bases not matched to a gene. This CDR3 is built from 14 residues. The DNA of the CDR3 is TGTGCCAGCTCACCGCGACAGGGAACTTACGAGCAGTACGTC. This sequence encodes CASSPRQGTYEQYV.

The CDR3 region is CASSFAEHLTYEQYF. The CDR3 DNA sequence: TGTGCCAGCAGCTTCGCGGAACATTTAACCTACGAGCAGTACTTC. V and J are TRBV11-3 and TRBJ2-5; no firm D call. The J call may be mistaken, given a closer DNA end match to TRBJ2-7. This CDR3 has 15 amino acids. The germline V gene encodes CDR1 SGHNT and CDR2 YENEEA.

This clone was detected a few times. The CDR3 DNA reads as TGCGCCAGCAGCCTCGGGACTAATGCCCAAGAGACCCAGTACTTC. This encodes CASSLGTNAQETQYF. The chain joins TRBV10-1 to TRBJ2-5; 7 nucleotides agree with TRBD2. This CDR3 region has 15 residues. Trimming took 6 bases from V and 1 from J; bases not matched to a gene: 8. Germline V gene lookup returns CDR1 WNHNN and CDR2 SYGVQD (reference sequence).

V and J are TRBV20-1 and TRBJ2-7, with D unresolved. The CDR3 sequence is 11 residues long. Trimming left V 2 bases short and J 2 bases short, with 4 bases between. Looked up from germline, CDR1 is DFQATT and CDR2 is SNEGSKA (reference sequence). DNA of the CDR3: TGCAGTGCTAGACTAGCCTACGAGCAGTACTTC. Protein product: CSARLAYEQYF.

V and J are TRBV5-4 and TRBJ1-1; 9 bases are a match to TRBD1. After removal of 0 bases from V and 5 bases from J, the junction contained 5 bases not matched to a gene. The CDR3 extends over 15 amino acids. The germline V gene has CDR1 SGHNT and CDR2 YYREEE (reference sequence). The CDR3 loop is CASSLEQGAGTEAFF. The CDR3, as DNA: TGTGCCAGCAGCTTGGAACAGGGGGCAGGGACTGAAGCTTTCTTT.

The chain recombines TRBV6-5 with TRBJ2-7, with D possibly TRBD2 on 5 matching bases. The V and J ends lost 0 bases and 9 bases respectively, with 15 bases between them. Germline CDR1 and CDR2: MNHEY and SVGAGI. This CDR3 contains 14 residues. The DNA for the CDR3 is TGTGCCAGCAGTTACTCTCCGCGGGCCCTATGGCAGTACGTC. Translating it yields CASSYSPRALWQYV.

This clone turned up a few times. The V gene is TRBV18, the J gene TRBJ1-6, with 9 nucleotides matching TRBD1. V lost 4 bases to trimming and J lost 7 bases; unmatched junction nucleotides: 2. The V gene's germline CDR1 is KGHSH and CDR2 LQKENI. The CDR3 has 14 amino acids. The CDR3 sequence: CASSQGQGNSPLHF. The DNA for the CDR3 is TGTGCCAGCTCACAGGGACAGGGAAATTCACCCCTCCACTTT.

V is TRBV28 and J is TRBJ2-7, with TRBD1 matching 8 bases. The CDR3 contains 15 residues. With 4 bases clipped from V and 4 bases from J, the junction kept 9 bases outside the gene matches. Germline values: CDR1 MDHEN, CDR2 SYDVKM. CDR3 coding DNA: TGTGCCAGCAGTTATGGGCAGGGGGCCGGGTACGAGCAGTACGTC. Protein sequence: CASSYGQGAGYEQYV.

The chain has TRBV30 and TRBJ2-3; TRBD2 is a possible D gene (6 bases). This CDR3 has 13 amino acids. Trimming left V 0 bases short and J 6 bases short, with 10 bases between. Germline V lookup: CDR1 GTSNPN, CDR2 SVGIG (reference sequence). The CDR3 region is CAWSVRERDTQYF. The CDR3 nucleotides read TGTGCCTGGAGTGTACGGGAGAGGGATACGCAGTATTTT.

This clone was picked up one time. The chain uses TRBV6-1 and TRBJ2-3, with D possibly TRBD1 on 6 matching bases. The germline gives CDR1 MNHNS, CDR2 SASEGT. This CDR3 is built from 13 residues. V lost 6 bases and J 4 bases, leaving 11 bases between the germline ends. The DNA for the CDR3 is TGTGCCAGCAGGCCTACAGGGCCAGATACGCAGTATTTT. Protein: CASRPTGPDTQYF.

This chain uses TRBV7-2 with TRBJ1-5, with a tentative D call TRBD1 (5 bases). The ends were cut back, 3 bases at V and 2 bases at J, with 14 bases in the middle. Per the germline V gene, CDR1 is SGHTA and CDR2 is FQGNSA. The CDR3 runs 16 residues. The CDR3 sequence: CASSFPGREGNQPQHF. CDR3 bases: TGTGCCAGCAGCTTTCCGGGGCGAGAGGGCAATCAGCCCCAGCATTTT.

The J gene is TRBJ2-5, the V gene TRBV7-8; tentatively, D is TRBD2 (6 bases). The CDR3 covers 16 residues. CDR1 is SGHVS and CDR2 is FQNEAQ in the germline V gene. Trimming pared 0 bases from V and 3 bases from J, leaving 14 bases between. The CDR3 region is CASSLAGAAGKETQYF. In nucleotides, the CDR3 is TGTGCCAGCAGCTTAGCTGGCGCTGCGGGGAAAGAGACCCAGTACTTC.